Below, 19 T cell receptor beta chains from the same sample are listed, as sequenced in a study of shared clonotypes between healthy human individuals. The method was immunoSEQ multiplex PCR; TCRdb's version includes in-frame clones alone and lacks a portion of them. The table shows over a million clones, with around 78% occurring only once. Sequencing was carried out using memory CD4+ T cells from PBMCs. Specified subset: CD45RA-negative fraction. These receptors were obtained from a man aged 18 to 35 in good health. Some clones in this sample may be carry-over from other donors' samples.

Details on this clone: The same CDR3 is also encoded by other DNA sequences in this sample. V is TRBV7-2 and J is TRBJ2-7; D not resolved. The V gene's germline CDR1 is SGHTA and CDR2 FQGNSA. V dropped 4 bases and J dropped 4 bases, with 5 bases sitting between them. This CDR3 region has 11 residues. CDR3 amino acids: CASSYRYEQYF. The DNA of the CDR3 is TGTGCCAGCAGCTACCGGTACGAGCAGTACTTC. Filled out from reference TRBV7-2 and TRBJ2-7, the complete variable domain reads GAGVSQSPSNKVTEKGKDVELRCDPISGHTALYWYRQSLGQGLEFLIYFQGNSAPDKSGLPSDRFSAERTGGSVSTLTIQRTQQEDSAVYLCASSYRYEQYFGPGTRLTVT.

V and J are TRBV30 and TRBJ2-7; 9 bases map to TRBD1. The V segment lost 3 bases and the J segment 4 bases; nucleotides outside the gene matches: 4. CDR1 and CDR2 (germline): GTSNPN, SVGIG (reference sequence). The CDR3 sequence is 13 residues long. CDR3 sequence: CAWSRGQGYEQYF. CDR3 nucleotide sequence: TGTGCCTGGAGCCGAGGACAGGGGTACGAGCAGTACTTC.

This chain links TRBV7-2 with TRBJ2-1; 9 nucleotides align to TRBD2. V dropped 0 bases and J dropped 8; count of bases not matched to a gene: 8. Germline assignment: CDR1 SGHTA and CDR2 FQGNSA. The CDR3 is 16 residues long. This chain's CDR3 is CASSLAGLARGYEQFF. The CDR3 DNA reads TGTGCCAGCAGCTTAGCGGGACTAGCTCGGGGGTATGAGCAGTTCTTC.

This chain joins TRBV6-5 and TRBJ2-7; TRBD2 might be the D (5 bases). Germline V gives CDR1 MNHEY, CDR2 SVGAGI. The ends were cut back, 2 bases at V and 9 bases at J, with 8 bases in the middle. This CDR3 is built from 11 residues. CDR3 sequence reads: CASSYGTRQYF. The CDR3 DNA reads TGTGCCAGCAGTTACGGAACTAGGCAGTACTTC.

V is TRBV2 and J is TRBJ1-5, with 7 positions matching TRBD1. With V trimmed by 8 bases and J by 6 bases, 7 bases remained unmatched. CDR1 is SNHLY and CDR2 is FYNNEI in the germline V gene. This CDR3 spans 13 amino acids. The CDR3, as DNA: TGTGCCAGCCAGGGGGGACATGGTCAGCCCCAGCATTTT. Protein product: CASQGGHGQPQHF.

There are a few counts of this clone. The V call is TRBV28, the J call TRBJ1-5; no clear D. CDR3 length: 17 residues. Trimming removed 5 bases at V and 4 bases at J, with 21 bases between. The germline V gene encodes CDR1 MDHEN and CDR2 SYDVKM. This CDR3 is CASSLLTRSFGNQPQHF. CDR3 DNA sequence: TGTGCCAGCAGTCTGCTCACCCGGAGTTTTGGGAATCAGCCCCAGCATTTT.

This clone has only one observation. The gene calls are TRBV28 and TRBJ2-1; 7 nucleotides match TRBD2. The CDR3 sequence is 15 residues long. Trimming took 6 bases from V and 1 from J; bases not matched to a gene: 6. The germline V gene has CDR1 MDHEN and CDR2 SYDVKM. This CDR3 is CASSPSGPSYNEQFF. The CDR3 region has the DNA TGTGCCAGCAGCCCTAGCGGTCCGTCCTACAATGAGCAGTTCTTC.

On this clone: Within the sample, other DNA sequences also encode this same CDR3. The chain links TRBV29-1 to TRBJ2-5; the match to TRBD2 covers 7 bases. The CDR3 has 12 amino acids. The trim removed 6 bases at V and 2 bases at J, leaving 3 bases unmatched. Germline V CDR1 and CDR2: SQVTM, ANQGSEA. In nucleotides, the CDR3 is TGCAGCGTGGGGAGGGCTCAAGAGACCCAGTACTTC. Protein: CSVGRAQETQYF.

This chain joins TRBV10-3 and TRBJ2-1; D might be TRBD1 (5 bases). Germline CDR1 reads ENHRY; CDR2 reads SYGVKD. CDR3 size: 11 residues. V was shortened by 11 bases and J by 6 bases, with 11 bases between the two germline ends. The CDR3 bases are TGTGCCCCCAGGGATGTCAATGAGCAGTTCTTC. Amino acid sequence: CAPRDVNEQFF.

The chain couples TRBV7-3 to TRBJ2-1, with 10 bases fitting TRBD2. Germline lookup yields CDR1 SGHTA and CDR2 FQGTGA. J lost 4 bases, V lost 4 bases, and 4 bases had no gene match. CDR3 length: 15 residues. The CDR3 here is CASSYLAGAYNEQFF. The DNA for the CDR3 is TGTGCCAGCAGCTATCTAGCGGGAGCATACAATGAGCAGTTCTTC. The full variable domain, in which reference TRBV7-3 and TRBJ2-1 provide the parts outside the CDR3, is GAGVSQTPSNKVTEKGKYVELRCDPISGHTALYWYRQSLGQGPEFLIYFQGTGAADDSGLPNDRFFAVRPEGSVSTLKIQRTERGDSAVYLCASSYLAGAYNEQFFGPGTRLTVL.

This clone appeared a few times. For the CDR3, the DNA is TGTGCCAGCATGGGAGGGATTTATGGCTACACCTTC. Translated: CASMGGIYGYTF. The chain uses TRBV6-6 and TRBJ1-2; D gene unclear. V was cut by 7 bases and J by 5 bases, with 11 bases left in between. The CDR3 extends over 12 amino acids. Germline V lookup: CDR1 MNHNY, CDR2 SVGAGI (reference sequence).

This clone occurred once. This sequence joins TRBV11-2 and TRBJ2-1, with 13 bases identical to TRBD2. The CDR3 has 15 amino acids. The germline V gene encodes CDR1 SGHAT and CDR2 FQNNGV. V lost 5 bases to trimming and J lost 6 bases; unmatched junction nucleotides: 4. This CDR3 reads CASSIGLAGANEQFF. The DNA of the CDR3 is TGTGCCAGCAGCATCGGACTAGCGGGAGCCAATGAGCAGTTCTTC.

The rearrangement uses TRBV2 and TRBJ2-1, with D perhaps assigned TRBD1 or TRBD2 (6 bases each). The V end lost 7 bases, the J end lost 7 bases, and 17 bases lay between the germline ends. Germline CDR1 is SNHLY and CDR2 is FYNNEI. This CDR3 has 14 amino acids. CDR3 amino acids: CASTQGRDRNEQFF. DNA of the CDR3: TGTGCCAGCACCCAGGGGCGGGATAGGAATGAGCAGTTCTTC.

The J gene is TRBJ2-1, the V gene TRBV2; 12 nucleotides align to TRBD2. The CDR3 runs 14 residues. Germline V gene data show CDR1 as SNHLY and CDR2 as FYNNEI. J was trimmed by 9 bases and V by 4 bases; bases with no gene match: 4. The CDR3 coding sequence is TGTGCCAGCAGTGCCGGACTAGCGGGAAGTGAGCAGTTCTTC. It codes for CASSAGLAGSEQFF.

There are a few counts of this clone. The chain uses TRBV9 and TRBJ1-2; D ambiguous. This CDR3 is built from 14 residues. Trimming removed 0 bases from V and 3 bases from J, with 9 bases in between. The germline gives CDR1 SGDLS, CDR2 YYNGEE. As DNA, the CDR3 is TGTGCCAGCAGCGTAGGGGCAGGATACTATGGCTACACCTTC. It is translated as CASSVGAGYYGYTF.

The chain joins TRBV18 to TRBJ2-1, with 11 bases that match TRBD2. The CDR3 has 16 residues. CDR1 and CDR2 (germline): KGHSH, LQKENI. Unmatched junction bases numbered 8, after V lost 3 bases and J lost 7 bases. The CDR3 here is CASSPLASGRLNEQFF. CDR3 sequence (DNA): TGTGCCAGCTCACCCCTAGCTAGCGGGAGGTTGAATGAGCAGTTCTTC.

This clone has just a few counts. This chain uses TRBV10-3 with TRBJ2-3; 10 bases are shared with TRBD2. V gave up 2 bases and J gave up 6 bases; unmatched junction bases: 23. The germline gives CDR1 ENHRY, CDR2 SYGVKD. The CDR3 runs 21 residues. The CDR3, as DNA: TGTGCCATCAGTGAGGGACAGGGCCCTCCTCTGAGCGGGAGGGCAAGGGATACGCAGTATTTT. Protein: CAISEGQGPPLSGRARDTQYF.

This clone was detected a few times. The gene calls are TRBV18 and TRBJ2-3, with D possibly TRBD2 on 5 matching bases. The CDR3 extends over 14 amino acids. V lost 10 bases and J 6 bases, leaving 20 bases between the germline ends. Germline V gene sequence: CDR1 KGHSH, CDR2 LQKENI. The CDR3 sequence: CATTQSGGVDTQYF. The CDR3 DNA reads TGTGCCACCACTCAAAGCGGAGGTGTCGATACGCAGTATTTT.

The chain links TRBV30 to TRBJ2-5, with unresolved D. Gene TRBJ2-7 matches the end of the DNA better, so the J call may be wrong. Germline assignment: CDR1 GTSNPN and CDR2 SVGIG (reference sequence). The CDR3 sequence is 13 residues long. In DNA form, the CDR3 reads TGTGCCTGGAGTGTAGCCGGTCCCCTCGAGCAGTACTTC. Translated: CAWSVAGPLEQYF.